These T cell receptor beta chains were read from a single sample in a study of identifying expanded T cells in peripheral blood. Assay: immunoSEQ multiplex PCR; the TCRdb copy retains only in-frame clones and omits some. The sample yields 85,000 to 100,000 clones, approximately 88% seen once. What was sequenced was blood. These receptors were obtained from a person aged 18-70 years in good health. The CDR3 runs from the conserved cysteine through the conserved F or W. The D gene is left open where the match is weak. A clone size is listed for some rows: how often the clone was seen (once, few, many), or a class if it is expanded.

CDR3 protein,CDR3 DNA,V gene,D gene,clone size,J gene
CASSQDPWGRNTEAFF,TGTGCCAGCAGCCAAGATCCTTGGGGGAGGAACACTGAAGCTTTCTTT,TRBV14,NA,NA,TRBJ1-1
CASSLQRGSTDTQYF,TGTGCCAGCAGCCTACAGCGGGGGAGCACAGATACGCAGTATTTT,TRBV11-2,TRBD2,few,TRBJ2-3
CASSLWTANTEAFF,TGCGCCAGCAGCTTGTGGACAGCGAACACTGAAGCTTTCTTT,TRBV5-1,NA,NA,TRBJ1-1
CASSEERNQPQHF,TGTGCCAGCAGTGAGGAGAGGAATCAGCCCCAGCATTTT,TRBV2,NA,NA,TRBJ1-5
CASSEGEGTGDEKLFF,TGTGCCAGCAGTGAAGGGGAAGGGACAGGGGATGAAAAACTGTTTTTT,TRBV6-1,TRBD1,NA,TRBJ1-4
CASSQGRGRTYEQYF,TGCGCCAGCAGCCAAGGGCGCGGGAGGACCTACGAGCAGTACTTC,TRBV4-3,TRBD2,NA,TRBJ2-7
CASSQTTGETQYF,TGTGCCAGCAGCCAAACCACTGGGGAGACCCAGTACTTC,TRBV7-9,NA,NA,TRBJ2-5
CASSPPDRSSYEQYF,TGTGCCAGCAGTCCTCCAGACAGGAGCTCCTACGAGCAGTACTTC,TRBV28,NA,once,TRBJ2-7
CASSSGRGNYGYTF,TGTGCCAGCAGTTCGGGACGGGGTAACTATGGCTACACCTTC,TRBV28,NA,NA,TRBJ1-2
CASSLGQGLPYEQYF,TGCGCCAGCAGCCTCGGACAGGGGTTACCCTACGAGCAGTACTTC,TRBV4-3,TRBD1,NA,TRBJ2-7
CAWSVRIGVGEKLFF,TGTGCCTGGAGTGTAAGGATAGGGGTTGGGGAAAAACTGTTTTTT,TRBV30,NA,NA,TRBJ1-4
CASSLGAGHTDTQYF,TGTGCCAGCAGCTTAGGAGCGGGGCACACAGATACGCAGTATTTT,TRBV7-9,TRBD2,NA,TRBJ2-3
CASSQSDTQYF,TGTGCCAGCAGCCAATCAGATACGCAGTATTTT,TRBV14,NA,NA,TRBJ2-3
CALNTGRAANEQFF,TGTGCCTTAAATACCGGGAGAGCGGCAAATGAGCAGTTCTTC,TRBV30,NA,NA,TRBJ2-1
CATSRPGTSGRAADTQYF,TGTGCCACCAGCAGACCCGGGACTAGCGGGAGGGCTGCAGATACGCAGTATTTT,TRBV15,TRBD2,NA,TRBJ2-3
CASSESNSGGETYNEQFF,TGCGCCAGCAGTGAGTCGAATAGCGGGGGGGAGACCTACAATGAGCAGTTCTTC,TRBV10-1,TRBD2,NA,TRBJ2-1
CSVVGPIYEQYF,TGCAGCGTTGTGGGACCAATCTACGAGCAGTACTTC,TRBV29-1,NA,NA,TRBJ2-7
CASSLIENPYGYTF,TGTGCCAGCAGCTTGATTGAGAACCCCTATGGCTACACCTTC,TRBV5-6,NA,once,TRBJ1-2
CASSWTAVSSPLHF,TGTGCCAGCAGTTGGACAGCTGTTAGCTCACCCCTCCACTTT,TRBV6-5,NA,few,TRBJ1-6
CASSLVGEETQYF,TGTGCCAGCAGCTTGGTGGGGGAAGAGACCCAGTACTTC,TRBV5-4,NA,NA,TRBJ2-5
CASRDRGYEQYF,TGTGCCAGTAGGGACAGGGGATACGAGCAGTACTTC,TRBV2,TRBD1,NA,TRBJ2-7
CASSRGTSGDNEQFF,TGTGCCAGCAGCCGTGGGACTAGCGGAGACAATGAGCAGTTCTTC,TRBV4-2,TRBD2,NA,TRBJ2-1
CASSQGDRGRGQPQHF,TGTGCCAGCAGCCAAGGGGACAGGGGGCGCGGACAGCCCCAGCATTTT,TRBV4-2,TRBD1,NA,TRBJ1-5
CASYSPGSETQYF,TGCGCCAGTTACTCCCCAGGGTCCGAGACCCAGTACTTC,TRBV5-1,NA,NA,TRBJ2-5
CASSQDSDGHNEQFF,TGCGCCAGCAGCCAAGATAGCGACGGCCACAATGAGCAGTTCTTC,TRBV4-3,NA,once,TRBJ2-1
CASSLEGVPGDTEAFF,TGTGCCAGCAGCTTAGAGGGGGTCCCGGGGGACACTGAAGCTTTCTTT,TRBV7-9,NA,NA,TRBJ1-1
CASSMGLGPYNEQFF,TGTGCCAGCAGCATGGGACTAGGGCCCTACAATGAGCAGTTCTTC,TRBV27,TRBD2,NA,TRBJ2-1
CASSLVLGGPNQPQHF,TGTGCCAGCAGTTTAGTGTTAGGTGGGCCCAATCAGCCCCAGCATTTT,TRBV27,NA,NA,TRBJ1-5